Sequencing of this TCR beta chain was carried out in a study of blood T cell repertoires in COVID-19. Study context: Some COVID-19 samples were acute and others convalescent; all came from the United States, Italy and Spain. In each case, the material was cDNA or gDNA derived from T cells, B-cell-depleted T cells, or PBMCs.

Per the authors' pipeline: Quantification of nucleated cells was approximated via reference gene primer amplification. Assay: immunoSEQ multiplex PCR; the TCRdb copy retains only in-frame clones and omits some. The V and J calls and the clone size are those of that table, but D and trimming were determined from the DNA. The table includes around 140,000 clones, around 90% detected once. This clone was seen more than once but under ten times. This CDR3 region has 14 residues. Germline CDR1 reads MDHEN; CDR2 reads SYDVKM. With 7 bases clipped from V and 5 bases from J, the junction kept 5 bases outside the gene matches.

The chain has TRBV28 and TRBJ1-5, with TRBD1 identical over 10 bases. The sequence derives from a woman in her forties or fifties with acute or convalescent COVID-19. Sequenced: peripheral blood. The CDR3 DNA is TGTGCCAGCACCTCGGGACAGGGGCATCAGCCCCAGCATTTT. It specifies CASTSGQGHQPQHF. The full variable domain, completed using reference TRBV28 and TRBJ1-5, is DVKVTQSSRYLVKRTGEKVFLECVQDMDHENMFWYRQDPGLGLRLIYFSYDVKMKEKGDIPEGYSVSREKKERFSLILESASTNQTSMYLCASTSGQGHQPQHFGDGTRLSIL.